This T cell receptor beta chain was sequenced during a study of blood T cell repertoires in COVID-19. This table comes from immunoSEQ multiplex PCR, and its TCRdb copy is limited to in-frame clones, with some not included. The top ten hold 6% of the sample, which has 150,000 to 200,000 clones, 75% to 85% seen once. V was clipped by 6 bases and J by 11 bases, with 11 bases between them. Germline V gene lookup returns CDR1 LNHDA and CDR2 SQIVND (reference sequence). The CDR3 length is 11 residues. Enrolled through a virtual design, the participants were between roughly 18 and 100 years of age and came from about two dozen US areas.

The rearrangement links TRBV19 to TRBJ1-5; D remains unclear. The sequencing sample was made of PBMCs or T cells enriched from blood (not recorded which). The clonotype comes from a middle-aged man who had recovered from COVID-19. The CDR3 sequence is CASSFRGTQHF. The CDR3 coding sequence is TGTGCCAGTAGCTTTCGAGGTACCCAGCATTTT.